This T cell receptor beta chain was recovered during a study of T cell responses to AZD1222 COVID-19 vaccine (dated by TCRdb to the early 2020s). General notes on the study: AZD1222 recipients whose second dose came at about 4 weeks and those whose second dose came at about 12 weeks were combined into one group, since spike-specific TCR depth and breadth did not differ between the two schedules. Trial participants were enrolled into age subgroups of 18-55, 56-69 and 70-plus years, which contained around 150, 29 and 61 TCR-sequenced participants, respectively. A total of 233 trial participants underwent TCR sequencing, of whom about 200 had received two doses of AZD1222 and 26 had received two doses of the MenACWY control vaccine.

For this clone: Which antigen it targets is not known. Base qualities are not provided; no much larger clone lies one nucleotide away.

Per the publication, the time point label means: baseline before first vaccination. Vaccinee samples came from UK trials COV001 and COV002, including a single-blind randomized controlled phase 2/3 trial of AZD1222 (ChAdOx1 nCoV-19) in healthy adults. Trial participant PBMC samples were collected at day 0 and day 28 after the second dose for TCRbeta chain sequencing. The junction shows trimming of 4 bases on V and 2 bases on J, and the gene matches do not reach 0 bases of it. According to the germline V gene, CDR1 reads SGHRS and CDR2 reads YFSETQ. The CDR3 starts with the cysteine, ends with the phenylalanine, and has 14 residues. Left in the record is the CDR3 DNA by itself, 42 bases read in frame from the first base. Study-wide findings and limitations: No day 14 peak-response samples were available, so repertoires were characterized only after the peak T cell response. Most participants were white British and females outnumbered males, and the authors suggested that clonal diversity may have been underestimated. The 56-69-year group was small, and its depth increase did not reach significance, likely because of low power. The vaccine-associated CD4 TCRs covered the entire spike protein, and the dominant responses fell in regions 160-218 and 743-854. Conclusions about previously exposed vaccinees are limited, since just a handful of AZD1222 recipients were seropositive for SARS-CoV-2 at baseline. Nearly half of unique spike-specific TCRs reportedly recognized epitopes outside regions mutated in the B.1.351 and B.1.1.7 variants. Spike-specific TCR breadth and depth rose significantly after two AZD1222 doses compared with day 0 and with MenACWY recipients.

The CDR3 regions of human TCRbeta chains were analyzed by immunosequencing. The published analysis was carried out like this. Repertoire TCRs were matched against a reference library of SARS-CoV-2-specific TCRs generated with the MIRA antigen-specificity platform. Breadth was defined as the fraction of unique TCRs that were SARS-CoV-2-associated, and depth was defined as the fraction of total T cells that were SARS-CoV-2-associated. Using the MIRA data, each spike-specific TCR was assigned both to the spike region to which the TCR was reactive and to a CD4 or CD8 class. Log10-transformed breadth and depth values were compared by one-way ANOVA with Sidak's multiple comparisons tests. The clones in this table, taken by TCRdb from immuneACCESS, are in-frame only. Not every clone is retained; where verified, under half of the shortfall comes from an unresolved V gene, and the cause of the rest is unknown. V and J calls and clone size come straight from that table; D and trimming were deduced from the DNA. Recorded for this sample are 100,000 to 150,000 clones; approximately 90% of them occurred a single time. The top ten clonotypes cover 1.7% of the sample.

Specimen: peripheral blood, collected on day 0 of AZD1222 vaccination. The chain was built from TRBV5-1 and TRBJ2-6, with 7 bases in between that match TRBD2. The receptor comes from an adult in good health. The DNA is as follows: TGCGCCAGCAGCGGGAGGGCTGGGGCCAACGTCCTGACTTTC. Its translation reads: CASSGRAGANVLTF.